The present entry profiles one T cell receptor (beta chain) with its context. In its sample, this clonotype was seen a few times. What antigen it recognizes has not been identified. Base qualities are not recorded, but no much larger clone differs from it by a single base. V and J lose 0 bases and 3 bases, and a span of 8 bases separates them. The CDR3 runs 14 amino acids, cysteine and phenylalanine included. Only the CDR3 DNA stays, 42 bases, in frame from base 1. The CDR1 and CDR2 encoded by the germline V gene (reference sequence) are MNHEY and SMNVEV. The library was built by means of multiplex PCR. For sequencing, an Illumina HiSeq 4000 was employed. iRepertoire HTBI primers and Arm-PCR amplification of CDR3 regions were used to construct TCR beta libraries. Gel purification was performed on PCR products prior to sequencing. The paper's processing steps were these. Gene usage analysis of CDR3 amino acid clonotypes relied on the roughly 64 TRBV and 14 TRBJ segments identified across samples. COPE and FqMerger were used to merge the filtered high-quality paired reads into contigs. BLAST was used to align contigs to the IMGT TRBV, TRBD and TRBJ reference genes, and CDR3 was defined following IMGT. Highly expanded clones were defined as clonotypes with a frequency above 0.1%. Shannon entropy was used to measure repertoire diversity, and the Gini coefficient was used to measure V-J evenness. A clonotype was considered public if more than one individual shared it. The public reads were reprocessed in TCRdb via fastp at Q25 and MiXCR, keeping in-frame beta chains. CDR3 protein sequences are deduplicated, and each keeps its most common genes and DNA. TCRdb, rather than the study authors, made the V and J calls. The sample data list over 500,000 distinct CDR3 sequences, and approximately 15% of these were observed just once. Of the sample, approximately 18% falls within the top ten clones.

Sample time point, as interpreted from the label and publication: newly diagnosed GD, antithyroid drugs for less than 3 months. For both TCR sequencing and RNA sequencing, RNA was extracted from PBMCs using TRIzol. The diagnosis of Graves' disease followed American Thyroid Association guidelines. The patients came from an endocrinology department in Xi'an, China. Each patient gave roughly 8.4 milliliters of peripheral blood, collected in an EDTA anticoagulant tube. PBMCs were isolated by Ficoll Paque Plus density gradient separation without further T cell sorting. An Agilent 2100 Bioanalyzer and agarose gel were used to check RNA quality, while a NanoDrop 2000 measured RNA concentration. This sample was included in a study of regulatory T cells in long-lasting Graves disease (dated by TCRdb to the early 2020s). The study in broad terms: Newly diagnosed Graves' disease patients had taken antithyroid drugs for less than 3 months. A total of around 35 samples underwent TCR sequencing, from about 13 patients with persistent Graves' disease and 20 patients with newly diagnosed Graves' disease. The study was conducted in China and was registered as a clinical trial. This study used TCR sequencing and RNA sequencing of peripheral blood to compare persistent Graves' disease patients against newly diagnosed Graves' disease patients. Study-wide conclusions, independent of this receptor: Sequencing and analysis were limited to the TCR beta chain. Because the primary lesion, thyroid tissue, could not be accessed, the study looked at peripheral blood alone. Compared with newly diagnosed patients, persistent Graves' disease patients had lower TCR Shannon entropy and fewer highly expanded clones, which suggests clonal expansion. Persistent disease showed preferential use of TRBV28, TRBJ1-2 and TRBJ2-5, whereas newly diagnosed disease favored TRBV20-1 and TRBJ2-1. More public clonotypes were shared among persistent patients (roughly 2,700) than among newly diagnosed patients (roughly 1,000). The authors acknowledged the small sample size as a limitation that may reduce accuracy.

In addition, the sample was reused for a study of T cells in Graves' hyperthyroidism and ophthalmopathy. Per the second study: Graves' hyperthyroidism was defined as stable when no progression to ophthalmopathy occurred over 18 months of follow-up. Hyperthyroidism patients were aged 18 to 65 years and newly diagnosed, with disease duration of less than 2 months. The study excluded patients with uncontrolled infections, other autoimmune diseases, pregnancy or lactation. Diagnoses relied on clinical symptoms, serum thyroxine and TRAb, thyroid ultrasound and orbital computed tomography. The first round of RT-PCR for the TCR CDR3 was performed with the HTBI primer set and the Qiagen OneStep RT-PCR kit. Most expanded thyroid clonotypes (frequency above 0.001) were also detected in blood, suggesting blood repertoires may reflect thyroid immune responses. Ophthalmopathy was separated from stable hyperthyroidism by a 13 V-J signature model, with around 88% sensitivity and about 81% specificity obtained in cross-validation and 80%/75% obtained in testing. During validation, the model predicted progression to ophthalmopathy a median of around 7 months ahead of onset, with almost 71% sensitivity and more than 72% specificity. TCR V-J signatures able to tell the groups apart were searched for in a discovery cohort of approximately 95 patients, of whom around 42 had Graves' ophthalmopathy and roughly 57 had stable Graves' hyperthyroidism. Prospective prediction of ophthalmopathy was tested in an independent validation cohort of under 20 hyperthyroidism patients and 15 to 17 patients who later progressed to ophthalmopathy. For training and testing, the 80 to 100 patients in the discovery cohort were randomly divided in a 7:3 ratio. Thyroid tissue and blood T-cell repertoires from several Graves' hyperthyroidism patients were also compared in the study. After blood sampling, hyperthyroidism patients were treated with methimazole at a starting dose of 30 mg daily, and ophthalmopathy patients were treated with high-dose intravenous methylprednisolone. A second multiplex PCR round built the libraries, followed by size selection and purification. Paired-end sequencing of the libraries was performed with 100 bp reads on an Illumina HiSeq2000. SOAPnuke was used to process the raw data, removing reads that contained adapters or uncalled bases, had a mean Phred below 15, or lacked an exact match to the constant primer or identifier. COPE v1.2.5 was used to merge high-quality paired reads, and clonotypes were defined as unique nucleotide sequences. MiTCR v1.1 was used to align clonotypes to the IMGT TRBV, TRBD and TRBJ reference segments. Analysis was restricted to V-J combinations with a frequency above 0.0001, which covered 98% to 99.2% of repertoires. A TCS score was defined as the ratio between F50 (clonal expansion) and ExV (chaos), using BLOSUM62-based TCRdist between CDR3 peptides within each V-J. Welch's t-statistics and random forest reduced roughly 530 V-J features to 13, which were used in a naive Bayes classifier (R e1071). Sample size was not statistically predetermined, and blinding of investigators to group allocation was not performed. The paper reports TCR Vbeta CDR3 sequencing of over 120 peripheral blood samples: 43 ophthalmopathy, under 80 hyperthyroidism and around 17 progressor patients.

Here the chain combines TRBV27 and TRBJ2-5; a weak D assignment points to TRBD2 (5 bases agree). This sequence was found in a woman aged 30 to 39 with Graves disease. Donor details come from another sample of the same person, matched by shared clones. Sequenced material: peripheral blood mononuclear cells (PBMCs), taken at new diagnosis, from a patient treated with antithyroid drugs. In nucleotide form, the sequence is TGTGCCAGCAGTTTATCGAGGCGGGAAGAGACCCAGTACTTC. The translation is CASSLSRREETQYF.